The next 20 T cell receptor beta chains were all read from a single sample in a study of a mutant IDH1 vaccine in newly diagnosed glioma. As for time point: baseline, week 1 (first vaccination visit). The treatment denotes: pre-vaccination baseline after standard-of-care therapy. This table comes from immunoSEQ multiplex PCR, and its TCRdb copy is limited to in-frame clones, with some not included. The table records approximately 15,000 clones, around 95% of them present only once. Sequences were derived from peripheral blood mononuclear cells (PBMCs), sampled from a glioma patient treated with radiotherapy, temozolomide or both. The receptors were sampled from a woman between 18 and 29 years old with glioma. Some clones in this sample may be carry-over from other donors' samples.

The chain uses TRBV6-1 and TRBJ1-5; D not certain. Germline CDR1 is MNHNS and CDR2 is SASEGT. This CDR3 is built from 15 residues. V gave up 2 bases and J gave up 0 bases, with 8 bases separating them. This CDR3 reads CASSEFYNSNQPQHF. CDR3 in DNA: TGTGCCAGCAGTGAATTTTACAATAGCAATCAGCCCCAGCATTTT.

The CDR3 loop is CASSYTGTGETYEQYF. The CDR3 DNA reads as TGTGCCAGCAGTTACACCGGGACAGGGGAGACCTACGAGCAGTACTTC. The V gene is TRBV6-6, the J gene TRBJ2-7, with TRBD1 matching over 10 bases. This CDR3 spans 16 amino acids. Germline V lookup: CDR1 MNHNY, CDR2 SVGAGI (reference sequence). The V and J ends lost 2 bases and 2 bases, in that order; junction bases with no gene match: 6.

The chain couples TRBV14 to TRBJ1-6, with D possibly matching TRBD1 (5 bases). The germline V and J ends were trimmed by 5 bases and 7 bases, with 15 bases remaining between them. The CDR3 is made up of 15 amino acids. Germline V gene data show CDR1 as SGHDN and CDR2 as FVKESK. The CDR3 DNA sequence: TGTGCCAGCAGCTATGAGTCGACAGCAAATTCACCCCTCCACTTT. It encodes CASSYESTANSPLHF.

The chain carries TRBV18 and TRBJ1-5; possible D gene TRBD1, 5 bases. This CDR3 comprises 15 residues. Germline loops: CDR1 KGHSH, CDR2 LQKENI. V dropped 2 bases and J dropped 0 bases, with 8 bases sitting between them. CDR3 protein: CASSPTGYSNQPQHF. CDR3 DNA: TGTGCCAGCTCACCAACAGGTTATAGCAATCAGCCCCAGCATTTT.

The rearrangement joins TRBV28 to TRBJ1-2; 7 bases match TRBD1. Germline loops: CDR1 MDHEN, CDR2 SYDVKM. Unmatched junction bases numbered 7, after V lost 8 bases and J lost 4 bases. This CDR3 has 13 residues. CDR3: CASYDRDSYGYTF. As DNA, the CDR3 is TGTGCCAGCTACGACCGGGACAGCTATGGCTACACCTTC.

The rearrangement links TRBV29-1 to TRBJ2-7; 8 positions match TRBD1. There are 14 residues in the CDR3. Germline loops: CDR1 SQVTM, CDR2 ANQGSEA. The trim removed 5 bases at V and 6 bases at J, leaving 12 bases unmatched. CDR3 region: CSVLRTGKAGEQYF. DNA of the CDR3: TGCAGCGTTTTAAGGACAGGGAAAGCAGGCGAGCAGTACTTC.

V gene TRBV27 combines with J gene TRBJ2-7, with D maybe TRBD2 (6 bases). Germline V lookup: CDR1 MNHEY, CDR2 SMNVEV (reference sequence). Trimming pared 4 bases from V and 4 bases from J, leaving 17 bases between. CDR3 length equals 15 residues. CDR3 sequence (DNA): TGTGCCAGCAGTTCCGGCACTAGCCCTAAATACGAGCAGTACTTC. Its protein product is CASSSGTSPKYEQYF.

V gene TRBV5-1 combines with J gene TRBJ1-3; maybe TRBD1 (5 bases). The length of the CDR3 is 14 residues. CDR1 and CDR2 from the germline V gene are SGHRS and YFSETQ. Trimming took off 2 bases at V and 7 bases at J, with 13 bases between the two ends. The CDR3 is CASSFGGVENTIYF. In nucleotides, the CDR3 is TGCGCCAGCAGCTTTGGGGGTGTCGAGAACACCATATATTTT. The complete variable domain, with remaining parts taken from reference TRBV5-1 and TRBJ1-3, reads KAGVTQTPRYLIKTRGQQVTLSCSPISGHRSVSWYQQTPGQGLQFLFEYFSETQRNKGNFPGRFSGRQFSNSRSEMNVSTLELGDSALYLCASSFGGVENTIYFGEGSWLTVV.

The genes are TRBV5-1 and TRBJ2-1, with 10 nucleotides matching TRBD1. The junction had 3 bases not matched to a gene; V was cut back by 0 bases and J by 3 bases. The germline V gene encodes CDR1 SGHRS and CDR2 YFSETQ. This CDR3 has 16 amino acids. CDR3 sequence (DNA): TGCGCCAGCAGCTTGGATGGGACAGGGGTCTACAATGAGCAGTTCTTC. Its protein is CASSLDGTGVYNEQFF.

CDR3 region: CATSPGLAPYNEQFF. CDR3 DNA: TGTGCCACCAGCCCGGGACTAGCGCCGTACAATGAGCAGTTCTTC. This sequence joins TRBV15 and TRBJ2-1; 10 bases are shared with TRBD2. From germline, CDR1 is LNHNV and CDR2 YYDKDF (reference sequence). V lost 5 bases and J lost 4; bases outside the gene matches: 5. The CDR3 is 15 residues long.

The chain is built from TRBV4-2 and TRBJ2-1; 11 bases are a match to TRBD2. CDR1 and CDR2 from the germline V gene are LGHNA and YNFKEQ. There are 17 residues in the CDR3. V trimming: 4 bases; J trimming: 3 bases; junction bases outside the gene matches: 8. CDR3 sequence (DNA): TGTGCCAGCAGCCTATACTCCGGGACTAGCGGCTACAATGAGCAGTTCTTC. The encoded protein is CASSLYSGTSGYNEQFF.

The J gene is TRBJ1-1, the V gene TRBV7-9; the D gene is possibly TRBD1 (6 bases). This CDR3 region has 15 residues. V gave up 5 bases and J gave up 3 bases, with 16 bases separating them. CDR1 SEHNR and CDR2 FQNEAQ come from the germline V gene (reference sequence). In nucleotides, the CDR3 is TGTGCCAGCAGCGTTAGGGGGGGGGAGGACACTGAAGCTTTCTTT. Amino acid sequence: CASSVRGGEDTEAFF. The full variable domain, completed using reference TRBV7-9 and TRBJ1-1, is DTGVSQNPRHKITKRGQNVTFRCDPISEHNRLYWYRQTLGQGPEFLTYFQNEAQLEKSRLLSDRFSAERPKGSFSTLEIQRTEQGDSAMYLCASSVRGGEDTEAFFGQGTRLTVV.

The chain links TRBV5-4 to TRBJ1-2, with 12 bases aligning to TRBD1. Germline V CDR1 and CDR2: SGHNT, YYREEE (reference sequence). Trimming took 4 bases from V and 5 from J; bases not matched to a gene: 15. The CDR3 runs to 18 residues. The CDR3, as DNA: TGTGCCAGCAGCACCAAAACCGGGACAGGGGGCATAGGGTATGGCTACACCTTC. This translates into CASSTKTGTGGIGYGYTF.

V gene TRBV12-5 combines with J gene TRBJ1-5; possible D gene TRBD1, 6 bases. Looked up from germline, CDR1 is LGHNT and CDR2 is FRNRAP. The CDR3 totals 13 residues. V was cut by 6 bases and J by 9 bases, with 15 bases left in between. The CDR3 bases are TGTGCTAGTGGGGCCGGGGGGGCGGGGCCCCAGCATTTT. Translating gives CASGAGGAGPQHF.

CDR3 nucleotides: TGCGCCAGCAGGTTAACAACAGGGGCGGTAGGGGAGCTGTTTTTT. Its translation: CASRLTTGAVGELFF. V gene TRBV5-1 combines with J gene TRBJ2-2, with 7 nucleotides matching TRBD1. V dropped 5 bases and J dropped 8; count of bases not matched to a gene: 12. This CDR3 contains 15 residues. Germline CDR1 and CDR2: SGHRS and YFSETQ.

The gene calls are TRBV9 and TRBJ2-1; 9 positions agree with TRBD1. Germline V gives CDR1 SGDLS, CDR2 YYNGEE. V shed 3 bases, J shed 3 bases, and the junction held 1 base outside the gene matches. The CDR3 spans 14 residues. CDR3 sequence: CASSAGQGYNEQFF. The CDR3 DNA reads as TGTGCCAGCAGCGCGGGACAGGGCTACAATGAGCAGTTCTTC.

J is TRBJ2-7 and V is TRBV25-1, with 12 bases identical to TRBD1. This CDR3 has 14 amino acids. The junction had 8 bases not matched to a gene; V was cut back by 7 bases and J by 7 bases. Germline CDR1 is MGHDK and CDR2 is SYGVNS. The CDR3 protein is CASIGDRGPKEQYF. CDR3 nucleotide sequence: TGTGCCAGCATAGGGGACAGGGGGCCGAAGGAGCAGTACTTC.

The chain employs TRBV19 and TRBJ2-5; the D gene is possibly TRBD2 (6 bases). CDR1 and CDR2 (germline): LNHDA, SQIVND (reference sequence). The CDR3 has 16 amino acids. The ends were cut back, 4 bases at V and 5 bases at J, with 20 bases in the middle. CDR3 sequence (DNA): TGTGCCAGTAGTAGTCGCGTCGGGGGTCTAGAGGAGACCCAGTACTTC. This codes for CASSSRVGGLEETQYF.

A single count supports this clone. V is TRBV5-4 and J is TRBJ1-1; a weak D match, TRBD1 (6 bases). CDR3 length: 14 residues. V lost 4 bases to trimming and J lost 0 bases, with 10 bases between them. Per germline, CDR1 SGHNT and CDR2 YYREEE (reference sequence). The CDR3 DNA follows: TGTGCCAGCAGCGGACAGAGCATGAACACTGAAGCTTTCTTT. Translated: CASSGQSMNTEAFF.

The V call is TRBV4-1, the J call TRBJ1-5; no clear D gene. The CDR3 contains 14 residues. Germline CDR1 is MGHRA and CDR2 is YSYEKL. V lost 4 bases and J 4 bases, leaving 11 bases between the germline ends. The DNA of the CDR3 is TGCGCCAGCAGCCTGCAAACAGAAAATCAGCCCCAGCATTTT. This sequence encodes CASSLQTENQPQHF.